These 22 T cell receptor beta chains share one sample of origin, sequenced in a study of shared clonotypes between healthy human individuals. Positive CCR7 selection of CD45RO-negative cells yielded the naive CD8 cells, and terminally differentiated effector memory CD45RA+ cells were excluded. Using immunoSEQ multiplex PCR, the repertoire was profiled, and TCRdb retains in-frame clones only, with some absent. In the table there are more than 600,000 clones, about 91% of which are singletons. The sample taken for sequencing was naive CD8+ T cells sorted from blood. Receptors originate from a man between 25 and 39 years old in good health.

The CDR3 DNA sequence: TGTGCCAGCAGCTTAGCGACAGGACAGCTAGACACAGATACGCAGTATTTT. Amino acids: CASSLATGQLDTDTQYF. The rearrangement links TRBV7-8 to TRBJ2-3, with TRBD1 as a possible D gene (6 bases). From germline, CDR1 is SGHVS and CDR2 FQNEAQ. Trimming removed 0 bases at V and 2 bases at J, with 15 bases between. CDR3 length: 17 amino acids.

V usage is TRBV6-1 and J usage is TRBJ2-1; weak D call: TRBD1 (5 bases). Germline V lookup: CDR1 MNHNS, CDR2 SASEGT. Trimming removed 2 bases from V and 4 bases from J, with 6 bases in between. This CDR3 region has 13 residues. The CDR3 sequence is CASSERQYNEQFF. The CDR3, as DNA: TGTGCCAGCAGTGAACGACAGTACAATGAGCAGTTCTTC.

V usage is TRBV27 and J usage is TRBJ2-7, with D possibly matching TRBD2 (5 bases). Germline CDR1 is MNHEY and CDR2 is SMNVEV (reference sequence). V was cut by 8 bases and J by 0 bases, with 11 bases left in between. The CDR3 runs to 13 residues. CDR3 nucleotide sequence: TGTGCCAGCGCTCGGGGAAGCTCCTACGAGCAGTACTTC. Encoded protein: CASARGSSYEQYF.

The chain is built from TRBV5-8 and TRBJ2-5; 7 nucleotides agree with TRBD2. Trimming at V came to 4 bases and at J to 1 base, leaving 19 bases not matched to a gene. Looked up from germline, CDR1 is SGHTS and CDR2 is YDEGEE. CDR3 length: 19 residues. The CDR3 loop is CASSLGVGSGVSGQETQYF. DNA of the CDR3: TGTGCCAGCAGCCTTGGGGTAGGAAGCGGGGTTTCAGGCCAAGAGACCCAGTACTTC.

The chain carries TRBV18 and TRBJ2-7, with 13 bases that match TRBD2. The ends lost 11 bases at V and 1 base at J; junction bases unmatched: 20. CDR3 length: 19 amino acids. CDR1 KGHSH and CDR2 LQKENI come from the germline V gene. The CDR3 DNA sequence: TGTGCCGGCGCTGGGGGAGTACTAGCGGGAGGGCCTGTGTCCTACGAGCAGTACTTC. Translating it yields CAGAGGVLAGGPVSYEQYF.

The V and J genes are TRBV5-1 and TRBJ2-7; 10 nucleotides match TRBD2. Unmatched junction bases numbered 9, after V lost 3 bases and J lost 0 bases. CDR1 is SGHRS, CDR2 YFSETQ, per germline. This CDR3 spans 17 amino acids. CDR3 in amino acids: CASSSGLGLAISYEQYF. Here the CDR3 DNA reads TGCGCCAGCAGCTCGGGGTTGGGACTAGCGATCTCCTACGAGCAGTACTTC.

The CDR3 is CASSGGLGGTTDTQYF. The CDR3 coding sequence is TGTGCCAGCAGTGGGGGACTAGGGGGGACCACAGATACGCAGTATTTT. The rearrangement uses TRBV27 and TRBJ2-3; 8 bases line up with TRBD2. V gave up 5 bases and J gave up 2 bases; unmatched junction bases: 9. CDR1 and CDR2 (germline): MNHEY, SMNVEV (reference sequence). The CDR3 covers 16 residues.

The chain is built from TRBV4-2 and TRBJ2-7, with 9 bases aligning to TRBD1. The CDR3 is made up of 17 amino acids. In germline, CDR1 is LGHNA, CDR2 YNFKEQ. J lost 5 bases, V lost 0 bases, and 11 bases had no gene match. DNA for the CDR3: TGTGCCAGCAGCCAAGATTATCCCGGGACAGGGTCGCACGAGCAGTACTTC. As protein: CASSQDYPGTGSHEQYF.

With respect to this clone: This sample includes further DNA sequences coding for the same CDR3. The gene calls are TRBV28 and TRBJ2-5, with 7 bases matching TRBD2. The CDR3 length is 13 residues. The trim removed 6 bases at V and 4 bases at J, leaving 5 bases unmatched. Germline V gene data show CDR1 as MDHEN and CDR2 as SYDVKM. As DNA, the CDR3 is TGTGCCAGCAGCCTAGGCGGGGGAGAGACCCAGTACTTC. It specifies CASSLGGGETQYF.

The J gene is TRBJ1-5, the V gene TRBV6-5; D gene ambiguous. CDR1 and CDR2 from the germline V gene are MNHEY and SVGAGI. Trimming took 5 bases from V and 3 from J, leaving 14 bases between them. This CDR3 has 15 amino acids. The CDR3 region is CASSPRERANQPQHF. The CDR3 nucleotides read TGTGCCAGCAGTCCCCGGGAAAGGGCCAATCAGCCCCAGCATTTT.

Details on this clone: At the DNA level, this CDR3 is encoded by other sequences in the same sample as well. This chain uses TRBV7-9 with TRBJ2-1, with D hard to call. Trimming cost V 3 bases and J 6 bases, with 6 bases left between them. Looked up from germline, CDR1 is SEHNR and CDR2 is FQNEAQ (reference sequence). The CDR3 has 12 residues. CDR3 residues: CASSFAVNEQFF. The DNA of the CDR3 is TGTGCCAGCAGCTTCGCGGTCAATGAGCAGTTCTTC. The full variable domain, rest sourced from reference TRBV7-9 and TRBJ2-1, is DTGVSQNPRHKITKRGQNVTFRCDPISEHNRLYWYRQTLGQGPEFLTYFQNEAQLEKSRLLSDRFSAERPKGSFSTLEIQRTEQGDSAMYLCASSFAVNEQFFGPGTRLTVL.

The chain has TRBV2 and TRBJ2-7; D could derive from TRBD1 or TRBD2 (5 bases each). V was shortened by 8 bases and J by 6 bases, with 17 bases between the two germline ends. The V gene's germline CDR1 is SNHLY and CDR2 FYNNEI. The CDR3 consists of 13 residues. CDR3 amino acids: CASLDKGSLEQYF. The CDR3 nucleotides are TGTGCCAGCCTGGACAAGGGGAGTCTCGAGCAGTACTTC. Using reference TRBV2 and TRBJ2-7 for the parts outside the CDR3, the full variable domain is EPEVTQTPSHQVTQMGQEVILRCVPISNHLYFYWYRQILGQKVEFLVSFYNNEISEKSEIFDDQFSVERPDGSNFTLKIRSTKLEDSAMYFCASLDKGSLEQYFGPGTRLTVT.

The chain is built from TRBV2 and TRBJ2-2, with D possibly matching TRBD1 (5 bases). Germline CDR1 reads SNHLY; CDR2 reads FYNNEI. Between the trimmed V and J ends, which lost 1 base and 4 bases, there was a span of 10 bases. The CDR3 runs to 15 residues. The CDR3 nucleotides are TGTGCCAGCAGTGAAGTTGACAGCGCCACCGGGGAGCTGTTTTTT. Translating gives CASSEVDSATGELFF.

The chain combines TRBV2 with TRBJ2-2; unclear D gene. Germline V gene sequence: CDR1 SNHLY, CDR2 FYNNEI. The CDR3 consists of 10 residues. V was trimmed by 10 bases and J by 5 bases, leaving 5 bases between them. CDR3 region: CAIPTGELFF. CDR3 nucleotide sequence: TGTGCCATTCCAACCGGGGAGCTGTTTTTT.

V usage is TRBV28 and J usage is TRBJ2-3; 11 nucleotides line up with TRBD2. The J segment lost 5 bases and the V segment lost 5 bases, leaving 12 bases of the junction unmatched. CDR1 and CDR2 (germline): MDHEN, SYDVKM. The CDR3 is 17 amino acids. The CDR3 coding sequence is TGTGCCAGCAGTCCGACCGGGACTAGCGGTTCGGGAGATACGCAGTATTTT. It encodes CASSPTGTSGSGDTQYF.

The CDR3 coding sequence is TGTGCCAGTAGTTTTGGGGGGGCCGCCGGGAGCACTGAAGCTTTCTTT. Its translation: CASSFGGAAGSTEAFF. The V and J genes are TRBV19 and TRBJ1-1; perhaps TRBD1 as D (6 bases). The V gene's germline CDR1 is LNHDA and CDR2 SQIVND (reference sequence). V lost 5 bases and J lost 4, with 20 bases in between. The CDR3 is made up of 16 amino acids.

The chain uses TRBV28 and TRBJ2-1, with TRBD2 matching over 10 bases. The CDR3 consists of 16 residues. The germline V gene encodes CDR1 MDHEN and CDR2 SYDVKM. The junction had 4 bases not matched to a gene; V was cut back by 2 bases and J by 3 bases. The CDR3 reads CASSLGTSAFYNEQFF. The CDR3 bases are TGTGCCAGCAGTTTAGGGACTAGCGCTTTCTACAATGAGCAGTTCTTC.

The chain recombines TRBV19 with TRBJ2-7, with a weak D call TRBD2 (6 bases). This CDR3 comprises 12 residues. Germline V gene data show CDR1 as LNHDA and CDR2 as SQIVND (reference sequence). V was shortened by 3 bases and J by 5 bases, with 8 bases between the two germline ends. This chain's CDR3 is CASSIWGDEQYF. Here the CDR3 DNA reads TGTGCCAGTAGTATTTGGGGGGACGAGCAGTACTTC.

The rearrangement uses TRBV28 and TRBJ2-1, with 7 bases fitting TRBD2. J gave up 0 bases and V 5 bases, and 19 bases lay outside the gene matches. The CDR3 contains 20 residues. The germline CDR1 and CDR2 sequences are MDHEN and SYDVKM. The CDR3 DNA is TGTGCCAGCAGTACCCGGGACTACAAAACCCAAATTAGCTCCTACAATGAGCAGTTCTTC. The encoded protein is CASSTRDYKTQISSYNEQFF.

This clone came up a few times. The V and J genes are TRBV5-6 and TRBJ2-1, with D uncertain. This CDR3 has 15 amino acids. Germline CDR1 reads SGHDT; CDR2 reads YYEEEE. The germline V and J ends were trimmed by 0 bases and 8 bases, with 15 bases remaining between them. Here the CDR3 reads CASSLDPGPNYEQFF. CDR3 in DNA: TGTGCCAGCAGCTTGGACCCCGGGCCGAACTATGAGCAGTTCTTC.

Note on this clone: A read error may produce the germline difference seen at one junction end. The chain uses TRBV4-3 and TRBJ2-3; no firm D call. The CDR3 is 15 residues long. From germline, CDR1 is LGHNA and CDR2 YSLEER. The CDR3, as DNA: TGCGCCAGCAGCCGAAAATACGACTCGAGCGCTGCATGGAATTTT. The encoded protein is CASSRKYDSSAAWNF.

The rearrangement uses TRBV5-6 and TRBJ1-5, with D maybe TRBD1 (5 bases). Germline V gene sequence: CDR1 SGHDT, CDR2 YYEEEE. The V gene lost 4 bases and the J gene lost 4 bases, with 21 bases spanning the gap. The CDR3 runs 17 residues. CDR3 loop: CASSGRPRADRNQPQHF. The CDR3 DNA is TGTGCCAGCAGCGGAAGGCCCAGGGCCGACCGAAATCAGCCCCAGCATTTT.